Below are 24 T cell receptor beta chains sequenced from a single sample in a study of blood T cell repertoires in COVID-19. TCRdb keeps only in-frame clones here, not all; method: immunoSEQ multiplex PCR. The data hold 250,000 or so clones, with 70% to 85% observed a single time. Sequenced sample: peripheral blood. The source is an elderly woman with acute or convalescent COVID-19.

The chain joins TRBV27 to TRBJ2-7; a possible D gene is TRBD1 (5 bases). The CDR3 is made up of 15 amino acids. V was cut by 6 bases and J by 5 bases, with 20 bases left in between. Germline CDR1 is MNHEY and CDR2 is SMNVEV (reference sequence). The CDR3: CASRRAGQGPHEQYF. The CDR3, as DNA: TGTGCCAGCAGAAGAGCTGGGCAGGGTCCCCACGAGCAGTACTTC.

This clone was recorded a few times. This chain uses TRBV2 with TRBJ1-2, with 9 nucleotides matching TRBD1. This CDR3 spans 13 amino acids. V was pared by 9 bases and J by 2 bases, with 4 bases of the junction left unmatched. Germline CDR1 is SNHLY and CDR2 is FYNNEI. The CDR3 reads CASAGTGNYGYTF. The CDR3 nucleotides are TGTGCCAGTGCCGGGACAGGGAACTATGGCTACACCTTC.

This clone was counted only a few times. V is TRBV6-6 and J is TRBJ1-2; 7 bases match TRBD1. The trim removed 5 bases at V and 0 bases at J, leaving 3 bases unmatched. The CDR3 length is 14 residues. From germline, CDR1 is MNHNY and CDR2 SVGAGI (reference sequence). This CDR3 reads CASSVGQANYGYTF. In nucleotides, the CDR3 is TGTGCCAGCAGTGTTGGACAGGCTAACTATGGCTACACCTTC.

The chain has TRBV2 and TRBJ2-5, with 11 bases fitting TRBD2. The length of the CDR3 is 16 residues. V trimming: 4 bases; J trimming: 4 bases; junction bases outside the gene matches: 8. The V gene's germline CDR1 is SNHLY and CDR2 FYNNEI. This CDR3 reads CASSARLAGNGETQYF. Written as DNA, the CDR3 is TGTGCCAGCAGTGCTCGACTAGCGGGAAATGGAGAGACCCAGTACTTC.

The rearrangement links TRBV29-1 to TRBJ1-5; D might be TRBD1 (5 bases). The germline gives CDR1 SQVTM, CDR2 ANQGSEA. The CDR3 is 15 residues long. Trimming took 5 bases from V and 4 from J, leaving 18 bases between them. The CDR3 nucleotides read TGCAGCGTTATAGTCGGTGGGGCGGGAAATCAGCCCCAGCATTTT. Its translation: CSVIVGGAGNQPQHF.

The chain recombines TRBV4-2 with TRBJ1-1; no firm D call. Between the trimmed V and J ends, which lost 5 bases and 0 bases, there was a span of 16 bases. Germline V CDR1 and CDR2: LGHNA, YNFKEQ. CDR3 size: 16 residues. The CDR3 region is CASSSSQVAMNTEAFF. The CDR3 DNA reads TGTGCCAGCAGCTCCTCCCAGGTCGCTATGAACACTGAAGCTTTCTTT.

CDR3 in amino acids: CASGGTSGTYNEQFF. CDR3 nucleotides: TGTGCTAGTGGAGGGACTAGCGGCACCTACAATGAGCAGTTCTTC. This rearrangement joins TRBV12-5 to TRBJ2-1; 11 positions match TRBD2. The CDR3 is made up of 15 amino acids. Germline V gives CDR1 LGHNT, CDR2 FRNRAP. The ends lost 6 bases at V and 2 bases at J; junction bases unmatched: 3.

The chain is built from TRBV9 and TRBJ2-3; 8 bases line up with TRBD2. The CDR3 has 15 amino acids. The germline V gene has CDR1 SGDLS and CDR2 YYNGEE. J gave up 5 bases and V 3 bases, and 8 bases lay outside the gene matches. Here the CDR3 DNA reads TGTGCCAGCAGCGGTAGCGGGGTCCCGGGAGATACGCAGTATTTT. This translates into CASSGSGVPGDTQYF.

The genes are TRBV27 and TRBJ1-4; D perhaps matches TRBD1 (5 bases). The ends were cut back, 3 bases at V and 8 bases at J, with 10 bases in the middle. In germline, CDR1 is MNHEY, CDR2 SMNVEV (reference sequence). The CDR3 spans 13 residues. The CDR3 DNA is TGTGCCAGCAGTTTCGGGGGAGGAGAAAAACTGTTTTTT. It translates to CASSFGGGEKLFF.

The CDR3 region is CSASGGQYGYTF. CDR3 nucleotides: TGCAGTGCTAGTGGGGGACAGTATGGCTACACCTTC. The gene calls are TRBV20-1 and TRBJ1-2; TRBD1 matches 7 bases. The CDR3 length is 12 residues. Germline V gene sequence: CDR1 DFQATT, CDR2 SNEGSKA (reference sequence). With 3 bases clipped from V and 5 bases from J, the junction kept 3 bases outside the gene matches.

The genes are TRBV6-1 and TRBJ1-6; D call uncertain. The CDR3 is 13 amino acids. V was clipped by 3 bases and J by 4 bases, with 4 bases between them. Germline CDR1 MNHNS, CDR2 SASEGT. The CDR3 DNA is TGTGCCAGCAGTGATCCGTATAATTCACCCCTCCACTTT. As protein: CASSDPYNSPLHF.

The chain uses TRBV11-2 and TRBJ2-7; 7 bases match TRBD2. V was pared by 1 base and J by 6 bases, with 6 bases of the junction left unmatched. The CDR3 extends over 14 amino acids. Germline CDR1 is SGHAT and CDR2 is FQNNGV. The CDR3: CASSLVGPGGEQYF. CDR3 in DNA: TGTGCCAGCAGCTTAGTAGGCCCGGGGGGCGAGCAGTACTTC.

V gene TRBV10-3 combines with J gene TRBJ1-2; the match to TRBD1 covers 10 bases. Germline assignment: CDR1 ENHRY and CDR2 SYGVKD. This CDR3 comprises 15 residues. V lost 8 bases, J lost 8 bases, and 14 bases stayed unmatched. CDR3 sequence reads: CAIGQWTGGISGYTF. CDR3 DNA sequence: TGTGCCATCGGCCAATGGACAGGGGGGATCTCGGGCTACACCTTC.

The rearrangement uses TRBV4-2 and TRBJ2-3; TRBD2 aligns across 8 bases. V trimming: 0 bases; J trimming: 3 bases; junction bases outside the gene matches: 8. The CDR3 is 17 residues long. Germline-derived CDR1 and CDR2 are LGHNA and YNFKEQ. CDR3 loop: CASSQDWAGGGTDTQYF. DNA for the CDR3: TGTGCCAGCAGCCAAGATTGGGCGGGGGGAGGTACAGATACGCAGTATTTT.

The J gene is TRBJ2-2, the V gene TRBV11-2, with D perhaps matching TRBD2 (6 bases). Germline values: CDR1 SGHAT, CDR2 FQNNGV. The V and J ends lost 3 bases and 4 bases respectively, with 12 bases between them. The CDR3 length is 15 residues. The DNA for the CDR3 is TGTGCCAGCAGCTTGCGACTAGAAGGCACCGGGGAGCTGTTTTTT. Its translation: CASSLRLEGTGELFF. Complete variable domain (other parts from reference TRBV11-2 and TRBJ2-2): EAGVAQSPRYKIIEKRQSVAFWCNPISGHATLYWYQQILGQGPKLLIQFQNNGVVDDSQLPKDRFSAERLKGVDSTLKIQPAKLEDSAVYLCASSLRLEGTGELFFGEGSRLTVL.

The chain combines TRBV7-8 with TRBJ2-3; D is perhaps TRBD2 (6 bases). CDR3 length: 16 amino acids. Germline V CDR1 and CDR2: SGHVS, FQNEAQ. Trimming left V 2 bases short and J 3 bases short, with 15 bases between. This chain's CDR3 is CASSLSRGFGTDTQYF. DNA for the CDR3: TGTGCCAGCAGCTTATCGCGGGGTTTTGGGACAGATACGCAGTATTTT.

The rearrangement uses TRBV18 and TRBJ2-1; D may be TRBD1 (5 bases). CDR1 and CDR2 from the germline V gene are KGHSH and LQKENI. This CDR3 comprises 15 residues. The germline V and J ends were trimmed by 4 bases and 0 bases, with 10 bases remaining between them. CDR3 protein: CASSRGGISYNEQFF. CDR3 nucleotide sequence: TGTGCCAGCTCACGGGGCGGAATCTCCTACAATGAGCAGTTCTTC.

The V gene is TRBV20-1, the J gene TRBJ2-3; weak D call: TRBD2 (6 bases). This CDR3 contains 10 residues. Trimming left V 6 bases short and J 8 bases short, with 9 bases between. Germline values: CDR1 DFQATT, CDR2 SNEGSKA (reference sequence). The CDR3 is CSALTSTQYF. The DNA of the CDR3 is TGCAGTGCCCTGACTAGTACGCAGTATTTT.

The rearrangement links TRBV11-1 to TRBJ1-4; TRBD1 matches 7 bases. The CDR3 covers 14 residues. V trimming: 2 bases; J trimming: 6 bases; junction bases outside the gene matches: 3. Germline V gene lookup returns CDR1 SGHAT and CDR2 FQDESV (reference sequence). The CDR3 nucleotides are TGTGCCAGCAGCTTAAGTAGGGGGCATGAAAAACTGTTTTTT. Translating it yields CASSLSRGHEKLFF.

This chain links TRBV5-4 with TRBJ2-7, with TRBD1 matching over 9 bases. V trimming: 0 bases; J trimming: 5 bases; junction bases outside the gene matches: 6. This CDR3 contains 15 residues. The germline V gene has CDR1 SGHNT and CDR2 YYREEE (reference sequence). CDR3 sequence reads: CASSLGGQGKNEQYF. The CDR3 nucleotides are TGTGCCAGCAGCTTGGGGGGACAGGGAAAGAACGAGCAGTACTTC.

The chain joins TRBV5-6 to TRBJ1-2, with D perhaps TRBD1 (5 bases). The CDR3 is 17 amino acids. Germline assignment: CDR1 SGHDT and CDR2 YYEEEE. Trimming took 5 bases from V and 0 from J, leaving 20 bases between them. The chain's CDR3 is CASRNSARDSSNYGYTF. The CDR3 nucleotides are TGTGCCAGCAGGAACTCTGCCCGAGACAGCTCTAACTATGGCTACACCTTC.

This chain uses TRBV18 with TRBJ2-7; 10 nucleotides line up with TRBD2. The V gene end was trimmed by 1 base and the J gene end by 2 bases; junction bases not matched to a gene: 2. The CDR3 is 15 residues long. Germline V gene sequence: CDR1 KGHSH, CDR2 LQKENI. CDR3 loop: CASSPLLAGTYEQYF. CDR3 DNA sequence: TGTGCCAGCTCACCACTACTAGCGGGAACCTACGAGCAGTACTTC.

This clone was seen just once. The rearrangement uses TRBV19 and TRBJ1-2, with D possibly TRBD1 on 5 matching bases. The CDR3 runs 15 residues. V was shortened by 4 bases and J by 4 bases, with 16 bases between the two germline ends. The germline V gene encodes CDR1 LNHDA and CDR2 SQIVND (reference sequence). The CDR3 DNA is TGTGCCAGTAGTAAGGAAAGGGGAGGGATCTATGGCTACACCTTC. This sequence encodes CASSKERGGIYGYTF.

The chain employs TRBV25-1 and TRBJ1-6, with a weak D call TRBD1 (5 bases). The germline gives CDR1 MGHDK, CDR2 SYGVNS. V lost 4 bases and J 6 bases, leaving 10 bases between the germline ends. The CDR3 runs 14 residues. As DNA, the CDR3 is TGTGCCAGCAGTGCTAGGGGTTCTAATTCACCCCTCCACTTT. This gives the protein CASSARGSNSPLHF. The full variable domain, with the rest looked up from reference TRBV25-1 and TRBJ1-6, is EADIYQTPRYLVIGTGKKITLECSQTMGHDKMYWYQQDPGMELHLIHYSYGVNSTEKGDLSSESTVSRIRTEHFPLTLESARPSHTSQYLCASSARGSNSPLHFGNGTRLTVT.